A single sample is the source of the 13 T cell receptor beta chains below, sequenced in a study of cytomegalovirus exposure and HLA in healthy donors. PCR used 60 Vbeta primers and 13 Jbeta primers. Profiled with immunoSEQ multiplex PCR; TCRdb holds only in-frame clones, not every one. In the table there are some 140,000 clones, 74% of which are singletons. The sequenced material came from PBMCs. The source is a man aged 25-40 years in good health and CMV-seronegative.

The V gene is TRBV30, the J gene TRBJ2-7; 9 nucleotides match TRBD1. CDR1 GTSNPN and CDR2 SVGIG come from the germline V gene (reference sequence). The junction had 3 bases not matched to a gene; V was cut back by 0 bases and J by 6 bases. This CDR3 is 13 amino acids long. CDR3 protein: CAWSVGTGSEQYF. In DNA, the CDR3 is TGTGCCTGGAGTGTCGGGACAGGGTCCGAGCAGTACTTC.

The chain has TRBV7-3 and TRBJ2-3; 7 nucleotides agree with TRBD2. The CDR3 contains 17 residues. V lost 2 bases, J lost 1 base, and 9 bases stayed unmatched. Germline values: CDR1 SGHTA, CDR2 FQGTGA. As DNA, the CDR3 is TGTGCCAGCAGCTTAGAGGGGCGGGGGAGGGGCACAGATACGCAGTATTTT. Translated, it gives CASSLEGRGRGTDTQYF.

This rearrangement joins TRBV18 to TRBJ2-7; the match to TRBD2 covers 10 bases. Germline CDR1 KGHSH, CDR2 LQKENI. Trimming cost V 0 bases and J 0 bases; bases outside gene matches: 5. The CDR3 is 17 amino acids. The CDR3 here is CASSPPSGGPDSYEQYF. CDR3 sequence (DNA): TGTGCCAGCTCACCACCTAGCGGGGGGCCAGACTCCTACGAGCAGTACTTC.

CDR3 sequence (DNA): TGCGCCAGCAGCCAAAAGTCGACAAGCTCAAATGAAAAACTGTTTTTT. It yields the protein CASSQKSTSSNEKLFF. The chain has TRBV4-3 and TRBJ1-4; D unresolved. The germline V and J ends were trimmed by 2 bases and 5 bases, with 15 bases remaining between them. This CDR3 comprises 16 residues. CDR1 LGHNA and CDR2 YSLEER come from the germline V gene.

The chain couples TRBV2 to TRBJ2-5; D remains ambiguous. CDR3 size: 14 residues. V was pared by 2 bases and J by 3 bases, with 10 bases between. CDR1 and CDR2 from the germline V gene are SNHLY and FYNNEI. The CDR3 protein is CASSELQNKETQYF. As DNA, the CDR3 is TGTGCCAGCAGTGAATTACAGAACAAAGAGACCCAGTACTTC.

This sequence joins TRBV4-3 and TRBJ2-2, with D unclear. The CDR3 is 16 residues long. The germline V and J ends were trimmed by 1 base and 7 bases, with 16 bases remaining between them. In germline, CDR1 is LGHNA, CDR2 YSLEER. CDR3 amino acids: CASSQGAERASGELFF. The CDR3 coding sequence is TGCGCCAGCAGCCAAGGTGCAGAGAGAGCTAGCGGGGAGCTGTTTTTT.

J is TRBJ2-3 and V is TRBV7-2; the match to TRBD1 covers 7 bases. The CDR3 runs 14 residues. After removal of 7 bases from V and 3 bases from J, the junction contained 7 bases not matched to a gene. Germline assignment: CDR1 SGHTA and CDR2 FQGNSA. The CDR3 bases are TGTGCCAGCATTAGGGGGCGTGCTACAGATACGCAGTATTTT. Amino acids: CASIRGRATDTQYF.

This chain joins TRBV11-2 and TRBJ1-2, with D possibly matching TRBD1 (5 bases). The V end lost 4 bases, the J end lost 2 bases, and 11 bases lay between the germline ends. The CDR3 consists of 14 residues. CDR1 is SGHAT and CDR2 is FQNNGV in the germline V gene. The CDR3 spells CASSYGGGNYGYTF. DNA of the CDR3: TGTGCCAGCAGCTATGGGGGGGGGAACTATGGCTACACCTTC.

The chain uses TRBV7-9 and TRBJ2-5, with 9 bases matching TRBD1. Trimming took 5 bases from V and 5 from J; bases not matched to a gene: 9. The CDR3 is 15 amino acids. Germline assignment: CDR1 SEHNR and CDR2 FQNEAQ (reference sequence). The CDR3, as DNA: TGTGCCAGCAGCCGTGCCGGGACAGGGCTGGAGACCCAGTACTTC. As protein: CASSRAGTGLETQYF. Full variable domain (outside the CDR3, taken from reference TRBV7-9 and TRBJ2-5): DTGVSQNPRHKITKRGQNVTFRCDPISEHNRLYWYRQTLGQGPEFLTYFQNEAQLEKSRLLSDRFSAERPKGSFSTLEIQRTEQGDSAMYLCASSRAGTGLETQYFGPGTRLLVL.

This clone was seen only a few times. The chain links TRBV10-1 to TRBJ1-1; TRBD1 matches 7 bases. CDR3 length: 14 residues. V lost 4 bases, J lost 1 base, and 3 bases stayed unmatched. Germline CDR1 is WNHNN and CDR2 is SYGVQD (reference sequence). The CDR3 loop is CASSGQGGNTEAFF. For the CDR3, the DNA is TGCGCCAGCAGTGGGCAGGGGGGGAACACTGAAGCTTTCTTT.

The rearrangement links TRBV7-9 to TRBJ1-1; TRBD1 matches at 7 bases. Germline lookup yields CDR1 SEHNR and CDR2 FQNEAQ (reference sequence). V gave up 5 bases and J gave up 4 bases; unmatched junction bases: 10. The CDR3 extends over 15 amino acids. CDR3 nucleotides: TGTGCCAGCAGCCCGTCAGGCAGGGGGAGCACTGAAGCTTTCTTT. It translates to CASSPSGRGSTEAFF.

This clone was seen a single time. Other nucleotide sequences from this sample produce the same CDR3. The chain has TRBV6-6 and TRBJ1-2; no reliable D call. Trimming left V 6 bases short and J 5 bases short, with 13 bases between. This CDR3 is 13 amino acids long. Per germline, CDR1 MNHNY and CDR2 SVGAGI (reference sequence). The DNA of the CDR3 is TGTGCCAGCAGCCTCCAAGGCGGATATGGCTACACCTTC. It codes for CASSLQGGYGYTF.

The gene calls are TRBV19 and TRBJ2-3; D unresolved. V was shortened by 2 bases and J by 1 base, with 10 bases between the two germline ends. The CDR3 spans 15 residues. Germline CDR1 LNHDA, CDR2 SQIVND (reference sequence). This chain's CDR3 is CASSIFDLGTDTQYF. Here the CDR3 DNA reads TGTGCCAGTAGTATATTCGACCTAGGCACAGATACGCAGTATTTT.